Included here is one T cell receptor (beta chain) sequence, with context. The table lists this clone with a count of one. Its antigen is still unknown. No base quality information exists; no much larger clone differs at one position. The library was prepared using the immunoSEQ multiplex PCR assay. For the multiplex PCR, a mixture combining 60 forward primers for TCR Vbeta segments and 13 reverse primers for TCR Jbeta segments was used. The CDR3 region of rearranged TCR beta genes was amplified from genomic DNA with a multiplex PCR assay. On the Illumina HiSeq System, the amplified TCR beta libraries were sequenced as 87-base-pair reads. The published analysis was carried out like this. A later analysis tallied roughly 78 million unique TCR beta chains across the roughly 610 repertoires, and about 10 million of those chains were shared by two or more donors. A nearest-neighbor algorithm error-corrected the raw reads and collapsed the reads into unique sequences, merging closely related sequences to remove PCR and sequencing errors. V, D and J gene segments were assigned by aligning CDR3 sequences to IMGT reference sequences. For a sequence to be retained, a match of at least six nucleotides was required to both a V gene segment and a J gene segment. A rearrangement was called productive if the CDR3 had no stop codons and remained in frame with V and J, and every other rearrangement was called non-productive. CDR3 was defined by IMGT convention, running from the second conserved V-encoded cysteine to the conserved J-encoded phenylalanine. The earlier analysis of 500 to 650 of the donors excluded any sequence lacking an unambiguous match to a single V gene segment. In an earlier analysis of a few hundred of the donors, a V segment was called functional when productive rearrangements were above 56.7%, and segregating when the standard deviation between donors exceeded 5%. A statistical classification framework was built for diagnosing cytomegalovirus status from the catalog of TCR beta chain sequences. In a later analysis, V and J genes were assigned by comparing TCR nucleotide sequences against IMGT/GENE-DB human TR gene sequences. The TCRdist pipeline was used in a later analysis to assign CDR3 sequences and most-parsimonious VDJ recombination scenarios. In a later analysis, each TCR beta chain was defined by its CDR3 amino acid sequence together with its V-gene family, and reads lacking a unique V-gene family were excluded. In a later analysis, 450 to 600 highly shared, low-generation-probability nucleotide sequences were removed to address suspected cross-contamination and a sequencing artifact. In a later analysis, a clonal expansion index for each public chain was calculated from normalized within-repertoire ranks of inferred template counts. Generation probabilities in a later analysis came from a VDJ recombination model fitted to out-of-frame rearrangements, and those results were checked against IGoR. A later analysis scored TCR-TCR, TCR-HLA and TCR-CMV co-occurrence with hypergeometric tests, applying a repertoire-size bias correction to TCR pairs. False discovery rates were estimated in a later analysis by permuting HLA or CMV assignments 20 times. In a later analysis, co-occurring TCRs were grouped using DBSCAN, and TCRdist sequence similarity was added for clustering within HLA-allele-positive subsets. Co-occurrence clustering excluded repertoires with fewer than 30,000 or more than 120,000 public chains, plus five with anomalous nucleotide sharing. Not all clones reach the TCRdb copy of this immuneACCESS table, which keeps in-frame sequences only. Checked studies attribute under half of the gap to unresolved V genes and leave the rest unexplained. That table is the source of V, J and clone size, and D and trimming were worked out from the DNA. The sample table holds 75,000 to 95,000 clones, of which 84% were seen once. Around 6% of the sample is taken by the ten largest.

This specimen belongs to a study of cytomegalovirus exposure and HLA in healthy donors (dated by TCRdb to the late 2010s). Notes on the research overall: According to an earlier analysis of several hundred of the donors, about 170 million T cells yielded 90 million to 140 million unique TCR beta sequences and about 300 Gb of sequence data. An early release covering 550 to 650 HLA-typed donors comprised about 300 gigabases of sequencing data and around 80 million unique TCR sequences. Of the roughly 430 genotyped donors, over 65% fell in the genetic ancestry cluster associated with self-reported Caucasian donors. The aim of the study was to test whether cataloging public T cell receptors could identify signatures of past pathogen exposure. The T cell repertoires of some 700 subjects were profiled by immunosequencing and related to cytomegalovirus serostatus. In addition to the first cohort of 666 subjects, a separate validation cohort of 130 or so different subjects was used. High-throughput TCR immunosequencing, statistical association of individual TCRs with disease status, and machine learning were combined to predict cytomegalovirus infection status. In a later analysis, previously published TCR beta repertoires from several hundred donors were re-analyzed and high-resolution HLA genotyping was added so that TCR occurrence patterns could be studied. Rather than using new phenotypic data, the later analysis identified candidate immune exposures from TCR beta sequences and from how often those sequences occurred across donors. To decide whether each TCR beta V gene segment behaved as functional or pseudogenic, an earlier analysis of several hundred of the donors relied on high-throughput TCR beta sequencing. Donor age, sex, ethnicity and CMV serostatus were compiled together with the repertoire data. Genome-wide SNP genotypes for about 55% of the 666 donors were used in a later genetic analysis, which treated that subset as a discovery cohort. All discovery cohort repertoires had been generated using a single sequencing platform. HLA typing included class I and class II loci at four-digit resolution. Typing coverage differed by locus: A, B, C, DRB1 and DQB1 were typed in about 620-640 donors, DQA1 in 522, DPA1 in some 570, and DPB1 in 450 to 490. Four to six DR-DQ haplotypes were handled as single units for association and clustering, since linkage in the cohort was strong. Across some 400 genotyped donors of the cohort, an average of about 220,000 unique TCR beta nucleotide sequences per donor were sequenced, and approximately 17% of those sequences were non-productive.

The cohort consisted of approximately 670 healthy bone marrow donors. All cohort members were sampled while nominally healthy, although unrecorded immune exposures were likely present. The donor was CMV seropositive and was included in the group of 250 to 300 seropositive cohort members. Each donor provided a peripheral blood sample, and peripheral blood mononuclear cells were used for TCR beta sequencing. Genomic DNA extraction from the blood cell samples was performed with the Qiagen DNeasy Blood Extraction Kit. Findings and caveats that apply to the study as a whole: In the study, approximately 150 TCR beta chains were listed as associated with cytomegalovirus. A few of the identified cytomegalovirus-associated TCR beta chains were confirmed in vitro to be specific for cytomegalovirus antigens. In this cohort, only TCR beta chains were sequenced, and detectable features were limited by the absence of alpha or paired-chain data. A cluster of highly shared sequence variants was judged likely to represent a technical artifact of the sequencing pipeline. Strong co-occurrence of HLA alleles, especially DR and DQ, made assigning TCR associations to individual alleles difficult. In an earlier analysis of more than 500 of the donors, most TCR beta V segments appeared in productive rearrangements about 87% or about 30% of the time, broadly matching IMGT annotations. In a later analysis, HLA-associated TCR beta chains were found to be more clonally expanded and to have lower generation probabilities than equally common non-associated chains. It was suggested by the authors that the approach could potentially be generalized to other disease states and immunological phenotypes. In a later genetic analysis, fewer N-insertions in productive TCRs were reported among donors in an Asian-associated ancestry cluster than the approximately 710-donor mean. According to a later analysis, parvovirus B19, influenza, CMV and Epstein-Barr virus appeared linked to several top co-occurrence clusters. Roughly uniform sequencing depth across donors was assumed in presence/absence analyses, although this assumption may not hold. A later analysis associated 16,951 TCR beta sequences with specific HLA alleles at a false discovery rate of 0.05. According to a later analysis, TCR association rates differed among HLA loci, with DRB1 alleles showing the most associated TCRs and HLA-C alleles showing the fewest. Linkage disequilibrium might explain the correlated functional status among segregating V segments, but an unknown experimental factor could not be excluded. Because counts were too low, roughly 17 rarely observed V segments, including chromosome 9 orphons, were left out of the earlier analysis of 587 of the donors. Most CMV-associated TCR beta chains appeared to be HLA-restricted in a later analysis, and the HLA associations seemed to be driven largely by CMV exposure. A further reported finding was that TCR beta sequences accurately predicted the HLA-A and HLA-B alleles for most subjects in the first cohort. The only immune exposure information available for the cohort was CMV serostatus. Across donors, most TCR sequences were observed very rarely, whereas some public TCRs were present in many individuals. In a later genetic analysis, a missense DCLRE1C variant was associated with V-gene and J-gene trimming of TCR beta chains, and the association was replicated in an independent cohort. The classifier was reported to diagnose cytomegalovirus status with high specificity and sensitivity in both the original and validation cohorts. Because HLA typing was unavailable for some donors at each locus, only the typed subset was used in association tests.

Sequencing was performed on PBMCs. The source of this sequence is a woman between 18 and 30 years old in good health and CMV-seropositive.

Here is the DNA: TGTGCCACCGGAGTACAGGGACAGGCGGGATATAGCAATCAGCCCCAGCATTTT. Translated, this is CATGVQGQAGYSNQPQHF. The receptor chain draws on TRBV15 and TRBJ1-5; TRBD1 fits 8 bases in the junction. The germline V gene (reference sequence) gives CDR1 as LNHNV and CDR2 as YYDKDF. Measured from the cysteine to the phenylalanine, the CDR3 is 18 residues long. CDR3 DNA only is kept here, 54 bases in frame from base 1. For this chain, trimming is 8 bases at the V end and 0 bases at the J end, and the number of junction bases without a gene match is 15. With the rest looked up from the reference TRBV15 and TRBJ1-5 genes rather than sequenced, the full variable domain is DAMVIQNPRYQVTQFGKPVTLSCSQTLNHNVMYWYQQKSSQAPKLLFHYYDKDFNNEADTPDNFQSRRPNTSFCFLDIRSPGLGDTAMYLCATGVQGQAGYSNQPQHFGDGTRLSIL.